Listed here are 23 T cell receptor beta chains from one sample, sequenced in a study of regulatory T cells in long-lasting Graves disease. Time point specified: newly diagnosed GD, antithyroid drugs for less than 3 months. PBMCs provided the RNA from which the TCR library was made. According to the study, TCR beta libraries were built with iRepertoire HTBI primers and CDR3-region Arm-PCR. TCRdb called the multiplex PCR reads again in MiXCR, with one record for every CDR3 protein. This sample has 400,000 to 550,000 distinct CDR3 sequences, with under 15% found just once. These sequences were also reported in another study, on T cells in Graves' hyperthyroidism and ophthalmopathy.

The sample was peripheral blood mononuclear cells (PBMCs), taken at new diagnosis, from a patient treated with antithyroid drugs. These receptors all come from a woman aged 25 to 39 with Graves disease.

This clonotype was counted at least ten times. The rearrangement joins TRBV30 to TRBJ1-1, with no clear D. This CDR3 has 11 residues. CDR1 GTSNPN and CDR2 SVGIG come from the germline V gene (reference sequence). Trimming left V 4 bases short and J 6 bases short, with 9 bases between. Written as DNA, the CDR3 is TGTGCCTGGATGATTGGTGCTGAAGCTTTCTTT. It encodes CAWMIGAEAFF.

Of note for this clonotype: In this CDR3 the conserved last residue, phenylalanine or tryptophan, is missing, so a read error is likely. J is TRBJ1-4 and V is TRBV28, with TRBD1 matching 8 bases. After removal of 6 bases from V and 5 bases from J, the junction contained 11 bases not matched to a gene. Germline CDR1 reads MDHEN; CDR2 reads SYDVKM. The CDR3 runs 16 residues. For the CDR3, the DNA is TGTGCCAGCAGCCTAGGACAGGGAGGATTCAATGAAAAACTGTTTTCT. This gives the protein CASSLGQGGFNEKLFS.

This clonotype was detected many times. The rearrangement uses TRBV24-1 and TRBJ1-1; tentatively, D is TRBD1 (5 bases). The germline V gene encodes CDR1 KGHDR and CDR2 SFDVKD. The length of the CDR3 is 14 residues. Trimming removed 7 bases from V and 0 bases from J, with 11 bases in between. The CDR3 loop is CATRSAGLNTEAFF. The CDR3 DNA sequence: TGTGCCACCAGATCGGCAGGGTTGAACACTGAAGCTTTCTTT.

This clonotype was observed a few times. Lacking the conserved final phenylalanine or tryptophan, this CDR3 likely reflects a read error. The DNA is omitted, as the CDR3 cannot be located on it reliably, and the CDR3 follows TCRdb's listing. The CDR3 here is CAWSAFPRQGV. V is TRBV30 and J is TRBJ1-1; TRBD1, the table's D call, lacks a check against the DNA. 11 amino acids form the CDR3, both terminal residues included. CDR1 is GTSNPN, CDR2 SVGIG, per germline (reference sequence).

This clonotype was recorded at least ten times. The CDR3 loop reads CSAEPPAGYEQYF. Here the CDR3 DNA reads TGCAGTGCCGAGCCCCCGGCGGGATACGAGCAGTACTTC. V usage is TRBV20-1 and J usage is TRBJ2-7; the D gene is possibly TRBD2 (6 bases). Trimming removed 6 bases at V and 4 bases at J, with 16 bases between. The CDR3 extends over 13 amino acids. CDR1 and CDR2 from the germline V gene are DFQATT and SNEGSKA (reference sequence).

This clonotype was seen ten or more times. The chain links TRBV2 to TRBJ2-7; D is undetermined. Germline loops: CDR1 SNHLY, CDR2 FYNNEI. Trimming removed 5 bases at V and 2 bases at J, with 7 bases between. The CDR3 covers 12 residues. The CDR3 region has the DNA TGTGCCAGCAGTCCGGACCCCTACGAGCAGTACTTC. It encodes CASSPDPYEQYF.

This clonotype was seen at least ten times. The chain employs TRBV27 and TRBJ2-1; TRBD2 matches at 12 bases. Trimming took 5 bases from V and 9 from J; bases not matched to a gene: 11. Germline V gene data show CDR1 as MNHEY and CDR2 as SMNVEV (reference sequence). The length of the CDR3 is 16 residues. CDR3 bases: TGTGCCAGCAGTCCTGGACTAGCGGGAAAAATGGTTGAGCAGTTCTTC. Protein sequence: CASSPGLAGKMVEQFF.

There are many counts of this clonotype. The chain combines TRBV11-2 with TRBJ2-1; 13 bases map to TRBD2. V lost 5 bases, J lost 6 bases, and 13 bases stayed unmatched. Per germline, CDR1 SGHAT and CDR2 FQNNGV. This CDR3 is 18 amino acids long. The CDR3 DNA sequence: TGTGCCAGCAGCCCACGCCCCCCCGGACTAGCGGGAGTCAATGAGCAGTTCTTC. Protein product: CASSPRPPGLAGVNEQFF.

This clonotype was seen only a few times. The chain uses TRBV6-1 and TRBJ1-5, with D uncertain. CDR3 size: 15 residues. Germline V gene sequence: CDR1 MNHNS, CDR2 SASEGT. V lost 6 bases and J 4 bases, leaving 16 bases between the germline ends. CDR3 coding DNA: TGTGCCAGCAGCCCCACCCCGGTGATGAATCAGCCCCAGCATTTT. Translated: CASSPTPVMNQPQHF.

The V and J genes are TRBV9 and TRBJ2-3; a possible D gene is TRBD2 (5 bases). The CDR3 extends over 14 amino acids. With 5 bases removed from V and 3 bases from J, the gap between germline ends came to 13 bases. Germline V gene sequence: CDR1 SGDLS, CDR2 YYNGEE. This CDR3 reads CASSARGSTDTQYF. The CDR3 region has the DNA TGTGCCAGCAGTGCCCGGGGTTCGACAGATACGCAGTATTTT.

This clonotype has more than one count but fewer than ten. This rearrangement joins TRBV7-9 to TRBJ1-5; the D gene is possibly TRBD1 (5 bases). The CDR3 sequence is 16 residues long. Germline loops: CDR1 SEHNR, CDR2 FQNEAQ (reference sequence). The V end lost 2 bases, the J end lost 0 bases, and 11 bases lay between the germline ends. Here the CDR3 reads CASSLTDSYSNQPQHF. CDR3 DNA: TGTGCCAGCAGCTTAACCGACAGCTATAGCAATCAGCCCCAGCATTTT.

This chain connects TRBV4-2 to TRBJ2-1; D is unresolved. V shed 1 base and J shed 5 bases, with 9 bases lying between them. Germline CDR1 and CDR2: LGHNA and YNFKEQ. This CDR3 has 14 amino acids. The CDR3 bases are TGTGCCAGCAGCCAAGGCACTACCCACAATGAGCAGTTCTTC. Its translation is CASSQGTTHNEQFF.

This chain joins TRBV4-1 and TRBJ2-5, with 14 nucleotides matching TRBD2. There are 16 residues in the CDR3. Germline CDR1 is MGHRA and CDR2 is YSYEKL. The J segment lost 4 bases and the V segment lost 0 bases, leaving 1 base of the junction unmatched. The CDR3 protein is CASSQETSGRAETQYF. DNA for the CDR3: TGCGCCAGCAGCCAAGAGACTAGCGGGAGGGCAGAGACCCAGTACTTC.

In this sample, this clonotype turned up many times. The chain couples TRBV12-3 or TRBV12-4 to TRBJ1-1; a possible D gene is TRBD1 (5 bases). This CDR3 comprises 14 residues. V was shortened by 6 bases and J by 5 bases, with 16 bases between the two germline ends. CDR3 sequence: CASRGDPRGTEAFF. Written as DNA, the CDR3 is TGTGCCAGCAGGGGGGACCCTAGGGGTACTGAAGCTTTCTTT.

As concerns this clonotype: This sequence is one base from a far larger clone and is likely a read error. This rearrangement joins TRBV2 to TRBJ2-1, with 7 bases fitting TRBD1. V lost 3 bases to trimming and J lost 10 bases; unmatched junction nucleotides: 9. CDR3 length equals 14 residues. Germline V gene data show CDR1 as SNHLY and CDR2 as FYNNEI. The CDR3, as DNA: TGTGCCAGCAGTGATACGACAGGGTCCGACGAGCAGTTCTTC. Translated: CASSDTTGSDEQFF.

This clonotype was observed a handful of times. This rearrangement joins TRBV10-1 to TRBJ1-2; weak D call: TRBD1 (6 bases). Per germline, CDR1 WNHNN and CDR2 SYGVQD (reference sequence). V lost 4 bases and J lost 7, with 16 bases in between. The CDR3 is 14 residues long. CDR3 nucleotide sequence: TGCGCCAGCAGTGGGGCCGACAGGCTAGGTGGCTACACCTTC. It is translated as CASSGADRLGGYTF.

This clonotype was counted ten times or more. The chain recombines TRBV2 with TRBJ1-1, with D unresolved. Trimming left V 7 bases short and J 0 bases short, with 9 bases between. This CDR3 spans 13 amino acids. Looked up from germline, CDR1 is SNHLY and CDR2 is FYNNEI. For the CDR3, the DNA is TGTGCCAGCAATAGGGATATGAACACTGAAGCTTTCTTT. It encodes CASNRDMNTEAFF. Full variable domain (outside the CDR3, taken from reference TRBV2 and TRBJ1-1): EPEVTQTPSHQVTQMGQEVILRCVPISNHLYFYWYRQILGQKVEFLVSFYNNEISEKSEIFDDQFSVERPDGSNFTLKIRSTKLEDSAMYFCASNRDMNTEAFFGQGTRLTVV.

This clonotype was counted at least ten times. The chain carries TRBV30 and TRBJ2-2; no firm D call. This CDR3 region has 13 residues. Germline CDR1 and CDR2: GTSNPN and SVGIG (reference sequence). Trimming took off 0 bases at V and 3 bases at J, with 5 bases between the two ends. The CDR3 protein is CAWSVLDTGELFF. In DNA, the CDR3 is TGTGCCTGGAGTGTGCTAGACACCGGGGAGCTGTTTTTT.

In this sample, this clonotype turned up many times. The J gene is TRBJ2-2, the V gene TRBV5-1; 7 positions agree with TRBD1. The CDR3 covers 15 residues. Germline V gene lookup returns CDR1 SGHRS and CDR2 YFSETQ. After removal of 4 bases from V and 1 base from J, the junction contained 4 bases not matched to a gene. The CDR3, as DNA: TGCGCCAGCAGCACAAGACAGGGGAACACCGGGGAGCTGTTTTTT. Its protein is CASSTRQGNTGELFF.

This sequence joins TRBV5-1 and TRBJ2-3, with D perhaps TRBD2 (5 bases). This CDR3 spans 12 amino acids. The V and J ends lost 7 bases and 6 bases respectively, with 12 bases between them. Germline V lookup: CDR1 SGHRS, CDR2 YFSETQ. The CDR3 DNA follows: TGCGCCAGCGGGAGATCGTCCGATACGCAGTATTTT. It specifies CASGRSSDTQYF.

This clonotype was seen at least ten times. The chain uses TRBV28 and TRBJ2-3, with 14 bases lining up with TRBD2. This CDR3 has 16 amino acids. Per the germline V gene, CDR1 is MDHEN and CDR2 is SYDVKM. The trim removed 4 bases at V and 5 bases at J, leaving 5 bases unmatched. CDR3 DNA sequence: TGTGCCAGCAGTTCGCGACTAGCGGGAGGGCTAGATACGCAGTATTTT. This gives the protein CASSSRLAGGLDTQYF. Full variable domain (remainder filled in from reference TRBV28 and TRBJ2-3): DVKVTQSSRYLVKRTGEKVFLECVQDMDHENMFWYRQDPGLGLRLIYFSYDVKMKEKGDIPEGYSVSREKKERFSLILESASTNQTSMYLCASSSRLAGGLDTQYFGPGTRLTVL.

CDR3 in DNA: TGTGCCAGCAGTTTAAATGGAGGGGCCATGGCCGGGGAGCTGTTTTTT. Amino acid sequence: CASSLNGGAMAGELFF. This chain uses TRBV27 with TRBJ2-2; D perhaps matches TRBD2 (6 bases). Germline V gene lookup returns CDR1 MNHEY and CDR2 SMNVEV (reference sequence). V was clipped by 2 bases and J by 6 bases, with 16 bases between them. This CDR3 is built from 16 residues.

This clonotype was seen at least ten times. The chain uses TRBV6-1 and TRBJ2-7, with no clear D. The CDR3 consists of 14 residues. V lost 6 bases to trimming and J lost 0 bases, with 12 bases between them. CDR1 is MNHNS and CDR2 is SASEGT in the germline V gene. CDR3 amino acids: CASSLSVDSYEQYF. DNA for the CDR3: TGTGCCAGCAGCCTCAGCGTCGACTCCTACGAGCAGTACTTC.